Following are 21 T cell receptor beta chains from one sample sequenced in a study of post-analysis software for immune sequencing data (dated by TCRdb to the mid-2010s). The investigation overall reported the following: Patients showed significantly higher frequencies than controls for about five TRBV segments, among them TRBV5-6, TRBV5-1 and TRBV20-1.

The library was produced with PCR. TCRdb shows the sequencer as Illumina HiSeq 2500. To reduce PCR and sequencing biases, unique molecular identifiers were built into the TCR beta cDNA libraries. TCRdb reran the public reads through fastp at Q25 and MiXCR, keeping productive beta chains. One record per CDR3 amino acid sequence lists the most common genes and DNA. Across this sample there are about half a million distinct CDR3 sequences, with 30% to 40% seen only once. Around 6% of the sample is taken by the ten largest. Which antigens these TCRs recognize remains unknown. The specimen was blood. These receptors came from a girl aged 2 to 17 with multiple sclerosis.

The sample holds a few counts of this clonotype. The CDR3 sequence is CASSSSIGGAGETQYF. The CDR3 coding sequence is TGTGCCAGCAGTTCCTCTATCGGGGGGGCTGGGGAGACCCAGTACTTC. This sequence joins TRBV28 and TRBJ2-5, with TRBD2 matching over 8 bases. Germline V gene sequence: CDR1 MDHEN, CDR2 SYDVKM. V shed 4 bases, J shed 5 bases, and the junction held 12 bases outside the gene matches. The length of the CDR3 is 16 residues.

This clonotype was seen more than once but under ten times. The gene calls are TRBV18 and TRBJ2-1; D is possibly TRBD2 (5 bases). Germline V CDR1 and CDR2: KGHSH, LQKENI. The CDR3 is 16 amino acids. Trimming left V 4 bases short and J 4 bases short, with 17 bases between. The CDR3 sequence is CASSQSGVPTYNEQFF. CDR3 nucleotide sequence: TGTGCCAGCTCACAATCCGGGGTGCCCACTTACAATGAGCAGTTCTTC. The complete variable domain, with remaining parts taken from reference TRBV18 and TRBJ2-1, reads NAGVMQNPRHLVRRRGQEARLRCSPMKGHSHVYWYRQLPEEGLKFMVYLQKENIIDESGMPKERFSAEFPKEGPSILRIQQVVRGDSAAYFCASSQSGVPTYNEQFFGPGTRLTVL.

The chain is built from TRBV12-3 or TRBV12-4 and TRBJ2-2, with 12 bases aligning to TRBD2. With 3 bases clipped from V and 1 base from J, the junction kept 3 bases outside the gene matches. This CDR3 contains 17 residues. For the CDR3, the DNA is TGTGCCAGCAGTTTTACTAGCGGGGGGCTGAACACCGGGGAGCTGTTTTTT. It encodes CASSFTSGGLNTGELFF.

This chain joins TRBV10-1 and TRBJ2-3; D perhaps matches TRBD2 (6 bases). From germline, CDR1 is WNHNN and CDR2 SYGVQD (reference sequence). V dropped 0 bases and J dropped 1 base, with 17 bases sitting between them. This CDR3 region has 18 residues. Here the CDR3 DNA reads TGCGCCAGCAGTGAGTCGGCGAGTGGGCCGGGGGGCACAGATACGCAGTATTTT. Protein sequence: CASSESASGPGGTDTQYF.

This chain links TRBV18 with TRBJ2-3; TRBD2 matches at 7 bases. CDR1 is KGHSH, CDR2 LQKENI, per germline. CDR3 length: 15 residues. J was trimmed by 6 bases and V by 0 bases; bases with no gene match: 6. DNA of the CDR3: TGTGCCAGCTCACCACCGGCGGGGGTACGGGATACGCAGTATTTT. Its translation: CASSPPAGVRDTQYF.

This clonotype was picked up many times. CDR3 DNA: TGTGCCAGCAGCAAACGACAGGTGTCGCAAGAGACCCAGTACTTC. It is translated as CASSKRQVSQETQYF. V and J are TRBV11-1 and TRBJ2-5; D may be TRBD1 (6 bases). The CDR3 has 15 amino acids. V was cut by 5 bases and J by 2 bases, with 15 bases left in between. Germline V lookup: CDR1 SGHAT, CDR2 FQDESV (reference sequence).

The chain carries TRBV6-5 and TRBJ2-5; D ambiguous. The germline V gene encodes CDR1 MNHEY and CDR2 SVGAGI. This CDR3 region has 14 residues. V was pared by 2 bases and J by 1 base, with 8 bases between. The DNA of the CDR3 is TGTGCCAGCAGTTACCTTGGCAGCCAAGAGACCCAGTACTTC. Translating it yields CASSYLGSQETQYF.

J is TRBJ2-7 and V is TRBV3-1; 7 bases are shared with TRBD2. The junction had 9 bases not matched to a gene; V was cut back by 0 bases and J by 7 bases. Per germline, CDR1 LGHDT and CDR2 YNNKEL (reference sequence). The CDR3 spans 15 residues. CDR3 bases: TGTGCCAGCAGCCAAGATACAGCGGGGCCGGGGGAGCAGTACTTC. Translating gives CASSQDTAGPGEQYF.

V usage is TRBV9 and J usage is TRBJ1-5; TRBD1 matches 7 bases. Per the germline V gene, CDR1 is SGDLS and CDR2 is YYNGEE. Trimming removed 4 bases from V and 3 bases from J; junction bases left unmatched: 10. This CDR3 spans 16 amino acids. CDR3 DNA: TGTGCCAGCAGCCCGGGGAGGGGGCTCCTCAATCAGCCCCAGCATTTT. Protein: CASSPGRGLLNQPQHF.

DNA for the CDR3: TGTGCCAGCAGCCAAACCCTAGCGGGGGGGCTAGATACGCAGTATTTT. This translates into CASSQTLAGGLDTQYF. The chain is built from TRBV3-1 and TRBJ2-3, with TRBD2 matching 12 bases. V lost 2 bases to trimming and J lost 5 bases; unmatched junction nucleotides: 5. Germline V lookup: CDR1 LGHDT, CDR2 YNNKEL (reference sequence). The CDR3 has 16 residues.

The table lists this clonotype with a count of one. A read error may account for a junction end that differs from germline. J is TRBJ2-1 and V is TRBV27, with TRBD1 matching 9 bases. Germline CDR1 reads MNHEY; CDR2 reads SMNVEV (reference sequence). The CDR3 totals 18 residues. CDR3 region: CASSSSIGDRAHYNGQFF. CDR3 coding DNA: TGTGCCAGCAGTTCTAGCATCGGGGACAGGGCCCACTACAATGGGCAGTTCTTC.

The rearrangement uses TRBV5-1 and TRBJ2-5; D gene unclear. CDR1 and CDR2 from the germline V gene are SGHRS and YFSETQ. V lost 1 base to trimming and J lost 2 bases, with 9 bases between them. The CDR3 sequence is 14 residues long. Here the CDR3 reads CASSLHGGQETQYF. Written as DNA, the CDR3 is TGCGCCAGCAGCTTGCACGGCGGTCAAGAGACCCAGTACTTC.

The V gene is TRBV5-4, the J gene TRBJ2-3; possible D gene TRBD2, 6 bases. The CDR3 is 13 residues long. CDR1 SGHNT and CDR2 YYREEE come from the germline V gene (reference sequence). V was pared by 4 bases and J by 6 bases, with 12 bases between. The CDR3 spells CASSPGGRDTQYF. CDR3 DNA sequence: TGTGCCAGCAGCCCCGGGGGAAGGGATACGCAGTATTTT.

This clonotype was seen only a few times. The rearrangement links TRBV5-1 to TRBJ1-1, with 9 bases matching TRBD1. CDR1 and CDR2 from the germline V gene are SGHRS and YFSETQ. There are 15 residues in the CDR3. J gave up 1 base and V 4 bases, and 5 bases lay outside the gene matches. The chain's CDR3 is CASSTGQGANTEAFF. The CDR3, as DNA: TGCGCCAGCAGCACGGGACAGGGTGCGAACACTGAAGCTTTCTTT.

This clonotype was detected only a few times. This sequence joins TRBV7-8 and TRBJ2-7, with 7 positions matching TRBD2. Germline CDR1 and CDR2: SGHVS and FQNEAQ. This CDR3 region has 14 residues. Trimming at V came to 8 bases and at J to 2 bases, leaving 9 bases not matched to a gene. The CDR3 protein is CASGGGRFPYEQYF. For the CDR3, the DNA is TGTGCCAGCGGGGGGGGAAGGTTCCCCTACGAGCAGTACTTC. Combining the CDR3 with reference TRBV7-8 and TRBJ2-7 gives the whole variable domain GAGVSQSPRYKVAKRGQDVALRCDPISGHVSLFWYQQALGQGPEFLTYFQNEAQLDKSGLPSDRFFAERPEGSVSTLKIQRTQQEDSAVYLCASGGGRFPYEQYFGPGTRLTVT.

This clonotype was counted between two and nine times. The genes are TRBV29-1 and TRBJ1-2; TRBD1 might be the D (5 bases). Germline CDR1 is SQVTM and CDR2 is ANQGSEA. Trimming cost V 7 bases and J 3 bases, with 12 bases left between them. The CDR3 contains 12 residues. CDR3 loop: CSDNTGDYGYTF. DNA for the CDR3: TGCAGCGATAACACGGGGGACTATGGCTACACCTTC.

This chain joins TRBV5-1 and TRBJ2-2; maybe TRBD2 (5 bases). The CDR3 length is 14 residues. CDR1 and CDR2 from the germline V gene are SGHRS and YFSETQ. The germline V and J ends were trimmed by 6 bases and 3 bases, with 12 bases remaining between them. CDR3 region: CASNRRADTGELFF. The CDR3 bases are TGCGCCAGCAATCGAAGAGCGGACACCGGGGAGCTGTTTTTT. Full variable domain (outside the CDR3, taken from reference TRBV5-1 and TRBJ2-2): KAGVTQTPRYLIKTRGQQVTLSCSPISGHRSVSWYQQTPGQGLQFLFEYFSETQRNKGNFPGRFSGRQFSNSRSEMNVSTLELGDSALYLCASNRRADTGELFFGEGSRLTVL.

This chain links TRBV20-1 with TRBJ1-4; 7 nucleotides agree with TRBD1. V lost 0 bases, J lost 4 bases, and 5 bases stayed unmatched. Looked up from germline, CDR1 is DFQATT and CDR2 is SNEGSKA (reference sequence). The length of the CDR3 is 15 residues. Here the CDR3 DNA reads TGCAGTGCTAGAGATCCGAGACAGGGTAATGAAAAACTGTTTTTT. It translates to CSARDPRQGNEKLFF.

For this clonotype: A junction end diverges from the germline sequence, so it may reflect a read error. This sequence joins TRBV7-2 and TRBJ2-5; D may be TRBD1 or TRBD2 (5 bases each). Looked up from germline, CDR1 is SGHTA and CDR2 is FQGNSA. The CDR3 is 16 residues long. As DNA, the CDR3 is TGTGCCAGCAGCTTAGAAGGCAGGGTTATGGGAGAGACCCAGGACTTC. Encoded protein: CASSLEGRVMGETQDF.

V and J are TRBV5-1 and TRBJ1-2, with D possibly being TRBD1 (6 bases). Trimming shortened V by 4 bases and J by 4 bases, and 11 bases separated the two germline ends. Looked up from germline, CDR1 is SGHRS and CDR2 is YFSETQ. The CDR3 covers 13 residues. DNA for the CDR3: TGCGCCAGCAGCAAGGGGGTTAGCTATGGCTACACCTTC. Protein sequence: CASSKGVSYGYTF. The full variable domain, with the rest looked up from reference TRBV5-1 and TRBJ1-2, is KAGVTQTPRYLIKTRGQQVTLSCSPISGHRSVSWYQQTPGQGLQFLFEYFSETQRNKGNFPGRFSGRQFSNSRSEMNVSTLELGDSALYLCASSKGVSYGYTFGSGTRLTVV.

This chain connects TRBV11-2 to TRBJ1-2; unclear D gene. Germline V gene data show CDR1 as SGHAT and CDR2 as FQNNGV. This CDR3 contains 13 residues. Trimming pared 1 base from V and 8 bases from J, leaving 11 bases between. The CDR3: CASSLVGLSGYTF. In DNA form, the CDR3 reads TGTGCCAGCAGCTTAGTAGGCCTATCGGGCTACACCTTC.